This T cell receptor beta chain was recorded in a study of T cells in Graves' hyperthyroidism and ophthalmopathy. In germline, CDR1 is SGHRS, CDR2 YFSETQ. V lost 4 bases and J lost 1, with 14 bases in between. This CDR3 has 15 residues. Newly diagnosed patients aged 18 to 65 had hyperthyroidism of under 2 months' duration. Patients showing uncontrolled infection, other autoimmune disease, pregnancy or lactation were ineligible. This clonotype was observed at least ten times. Its target is unknown. Findings and caveats of the study: In the analysis, a 13 V-J model separated ophthalmopathy from stable hyperthyroidism. In blood, most of the thyroid clonotypes expanded above 0.001 were also present.

The investigators amplified TCR beta CDR3 regions from RNA transcripts. Using the HTBI primer set, a first-round RT-PCR was run on the TCR CDR3. TCRdb reprocessed the multiplex PCR reads via MiXCR and lists one record per CDR3 protein. The repertoire consists of some 350,000 distinct CDR3 sequences, with about 19% occurring once and the leading ten covering about 3.7%. The chain recombines TRBV5-1 with TRBJ1-1; D might be TRBD1 (5 bases). Material for sequencing was blood. This TCR derives from a woman aged 18-29 years with Graves' hyperthyroidism. The CDR3 loop reads CASSRQGAGNTEAFF. The CDR3 DNA sequence: TGCGCCAGCAGCCGCCAGGGAGCAGGGAACACTGAAGCTTTCTTT.